Listed here are 31 T cell receptor beta chains from one sample, sequenced in a study of cytomegalovirus exposure and HLA in healthy donors. The PCR had 60 Vbeta and 13 Jbeta primers. Using immunoSEQ multiplex PCR, the repertoire was profiled, and TCRdb retains in-frame clones only, with some absent. In the table there are 190,000 or so clones, 75% to 85% of which are singletons. The sample taken for sequencing was PBMCs. All receptors come from a girl between 10 and 17 years old in good health and CMV-seropositive.

The chain has TRBV7-2 and TRBJ1-1, with TRBD1 matching 9 bases. V dropped 1 base and J dropped 8; count of bases not matched to a gene: 2. The CDR3 covers 13 residues. From germline, CDR1 is SGHTA and CDR2 FQGNSA. Written as DNA, the CDR3 is TGTGCCAGCAGCTTAGGGGGGACAGGGGAAGCTTTCTTT. Its translation: CASSLGGTGEAFF.

The rearrangement uses TRBV5-4 and TRBJ1-2; maybe TRBD1 (6 bases). Deletions cut 2 bases from V and 6 bases from J, with 17 bases between. This CDR3 is built from 15 residues. Germline loops: CDR1 SGHNT, CDR2 YYREEE (reference sequence). The CDR3 bases are TGTGCCAGCAGCTTCTTTCTGGGGGCAGGGGATGGCTACACCTTC. Translation gives CASSFFLGAGDGYTF.

The genes are TRBV7-9 and TRBJ2-1; 11 nucleotides align to TRBD2. The length of the CDR3 is 18 residues. Germline CDR1 is SEHNR and CDR2 is FQNEAQ (reference sequence). After removal of 3 bases from V and 7 bases from J, the junction contained 14 bases not matched to a gene. This CDR3 reads CASSFELAGARHQNEQFF. In nucleotides, the CDR3 is TGTGCCAGCAGCTTCGAACTAGCGGGGGCCCGCCACCAGAATGAGCAGTTCTTC.

This chain uses TRBV19 with TRBJ2-3; 14 nucleotides align to TRBD2. The CDR3 has 16 amino acids. CDR1 and CDR2 (germline): LNHDA, SQIVND (reference sequence). The V and J ends lost 4 bases and 6 bases, in that order; junction bases with no gene match: 6. The CDR3 is CASSTGLAGGLDTQYF. Written as DNA, the CDR3 is TGTGCCAGTAGTACTGGACTAGCGGGGGGCCTTGATACGCAGTATTTT.

The chain joins TRBV7-9 to TRBJ2-7; tentatively, D is TRBD2 (6 bases). Germline lookup yields CDR1 SEHNR and CDR2 FQNEAQ (reference sequence). V lost 5 bases, J lost 1 base, and 18 bases lay in between. This CDR3 region has 16 residues. CDR3 residues: CASSPKPGLQSYEQYF. The CDR3 DNA is TGTGCCAGCAGCCCGAAACCGGGACTTCAGTCCTACGAGCAGTACTTC.

The chain uses TRBV20-1 and TRBJ1-2; possible D gene TRBD1, 5 bases. V lost 3 bases, J lost 7 bases, and 6 bases lay in between. This CDR3 spans 10 amino acids. Germline V gives CDR1 DFQATT, CDR2 SNEGSKA (reference sequence). The CDR3 DNA reads as TGCAGTGCTAGCGACAGTGGCTACACCTTC. It codes for CSASDSGYTF.

V gene TRBV7-2 combines with J gene TRBJ1-2, with 8 bases identical to TRBD1. Germline V CDR1 and CDR2: SGHTA, FQGNSA. The CDR3 has 16 amino acids. J lost 7 bases, V lost 4 bases, and 14 bases had no gene match. CDR3 nucleotide sequence: TGTGCCAGCAGCTCAGCGAGACAGGGGCCGTCGGGTGGCTACACCTTC. It specifies CASSSARQGPSGGYTF.

The rearrangement joins TRBV15 to TRBJ2-7; D call uncertain. Between the trimmed V and J ends, which lost 3 bases and 4 bases, there was a span of 7 bases. This CDR3 region has 12 residues. CDR1 and CDR2 (germline): LNHNV, YYDKDF (reference sequence). As DNA, the CDR3 is TGTGCCACCAGCAGCAACAGATACGAGCAGTACTTC. Protein product: CATSSNRYEQYF.

The V gene is TRBV12-5, the J gene TRBJ2-3; no clear D. This CDR3 has 12 residues. The germline gives CDR1 LGHNT, CDR2 FRNRAP. The germline V and J ends were trimmed by 5 bases and 4 bases, with 7 bases remaining between them. The CDR3 DNA reads TGTGCTAGTGGTGGCCCTGCAGATACGCAGTATTTT. It is translated as CASGGPADTQYF.

The chain employs TRBV6-5 and TRBJ1-3, with D possibly matching TRBD1 (5 bases). The CDR3 covers 14 residues. From germline, CDR1 is MNHEY and CDR2 SVGAGI. Between the trimmed V and J ends, which lost 8 bases and 3 bases, there was a span of 14 bases. CDR3 bases: TGTGCCAGCGGTAACCCGGGGGGTGGAAACACCATATATTTT. Protein product: CASGNPGGGNTIYF.

The V gene is TRBV6-4, the J gene TRBJ2-1; 7 bases are a match to TRBD1. Germline lookup yields CDR1 MRHNA and CDR2 SNTAGT. V was clipped by 6 bases and J by 6 bases; unmatched bases: 11. The CDR3 covers 15 residues. The CDR3 region has the DNA TGTGCCAGCAGCCGCACAAGCGACAGGGTCAATGAGCAGTTCTTC. It codes for CASSRTSDRVNEQFF.

The J gene is TRBJ2-3, the V gene TRBV23-1; D possibly corresponds to TRBD1 (5 bases). TRBV23-1 qualifies as an ORF whose function is uncertain. The CDR3 spans 16 residues. The V and J ends lost 7 bases and 1 base respectively, with 18 bases between them. Written as DNA, the CDR3 is TGCGCCAGCACCCACAGGTTGGCAGTGGGCACAGATACGCAGTATTTT. This translates into CASTHRLAVGTDTQYF.

The genes are TRBV30 and TRBJ2-5; D not certain. Per the germline V gene, CDR1 is GTSNPN and CDR2 is SVGIG (reference sequence). Trimming took off 0 bases at V and 5 bases at J, with 7 bases between the two ends. CDR3 size: 12 residues. CDR3 bases: TGTGCCTGGAGTGTACTCTCGGAGACCCAGTACTTC. Translation: CAWSVLSETQYF.

J is TRBJ1-2 and V is TRBV2, with D possibly matching TRBD1 (5 bases). The CDR3 consists of 13 residues. The V gene lost 2 bases and the J gene lost 5 bases, with 9 bases spanning the gap. Germline CDR1 SNHLY, CDR2 FYNNEI. The CDR3 is CASSESAGYGYTF. CDR3 nucleotide sequence: TGTGCCAGCAGTGAATCGGCAGGGTATGGCTACACCTTC.

The gene calls are TRBV2 and TRBJ2-3, with 8 bases lining up with TRBD2. J gave up 2 bases and V 4 bases, and 5 bases lay outside the gene matches. From germline, CDR1 is SNHLY and CDR2 FYNNEI. This CDR3 is 15 amino acids long. The CDR3: CASSGIAGPTDTQYF. The CDR3 DNA reads as TGTGCCAGCAGTGGTATAGCGGGGCCCACAGATACGCAGTATTTT.

The V call is TRBV15, the J call TRBJ1-2; TRBD1 matches at 9 bases. The germline CDR1 and CDR2 sequences are LNHNV and YYDKDF (reference sequence). The CDR3 has 15 residues. J gave up 5 bases and V 3 bases, and 7 bases lay outside the gene matches. Written as DNA, the CDR3 is TGTGCCACCAGCAGGGGGGGACAGGGCCATTATGGCTACACCTTC. This sequence encodes CATSRGGQGHYGYTF.

The chain combines TRBV7-9 with TRBJ1-2, with 7 bases matching TRBD1. Germline V CDR1 and CDR2: SEHNR, FQNEAQ (reference sequence). The CDR3 spans 15 residues. The V gene end was trimmed by 3 bases and the J gene end by 2 bases; junction bases not matched to a gene: 6. The CDR3 DNA reads TGTGCCAGCAGCTTTTTCGGGACAGTCAACTATGGCTACACCTTC. It codes for CASSFFGTVNYGYTF.

The chain carries TRBV9 and TRBJ2-5; the D gene is possibly TRBD1 (5 bases). V lost 0 bases to trimming and J lost 7 bases, with 13 bases between them. Germline loops: CDR1 SGDLS, CDR2 YYNGEE. The length of the CDR3 is 14 residues. The CDR3 here is CASSVVAFQGTQYF. The CDR3 nucleotides read TGTGCCAGCAGCGTAGTCGCCTTCCAGGGGACCCAGTACTTC.

This chain links TRBV7-2 with TRBJ2-1, with D possibly matching TRBD1 (5 bases). Germline loops: CDR1 SGHTA, CDR2 FQGNSA. Trimming took off 1 base at V and 3 bases at J, with 10 bases between the two ends. The CDR3 runs 15 residues. CDR3: CASSLGQGYYNEQFF. CDR3 DNA: TGTGCCAGCAGCTTAGGTCAGGGATACTACAATGAGCAGTTCTTC.

The sample holds a few counts of this clone. V and J are TRBV11-3 and TRBJ2-3, with 7 bases lining up with TRBD1. This CDR3 comprises 19 residues. After removal of 5 bases from V and 2 bases from J, the junction contained 19 bases not matched to a gene. The V gene's germline CDR1 is SGHNT and CDR2 YENEEA. CDR3 nucleotides: TGTGCCAGCAGCCTTCTCTCCGGGACAGAGATATCCCCCACAGATACGCAGTATTTT. This translates into CASSLLSGTEISPTDTQYF.

The CDR3 DNA sequence: TGTGCCAGCAGCTTGGGGACTAGCGCTGACTACGAGCAGTACTTC. Protein product: CASSLGTSADYEQYF. This chain links TRBV5-4 with TRBJ2-7; TRBD2 aligns across 9 bases. Trimming removed 0 bases from V and 3 bases from J; junction bases left unmatched: 4. CDR3 size: 15 residues. Germline lookup yields CDR1 SGHNT and CDR2 YYREEE (reference sequence).

The chain joins TRBV5-7 to TRBJ2-7; tentative D call: TRBD1 (6 bases). TRBV5-7 is an ORF for which the function is uncertain. This CDR3 comprises 13 residues. V lost 3 bases and J lost 4, with 11 bases in between. CDR3: CASSSRGGYEQYF. In DNA, the CDR3 is TGTGCCAGCAGCTCACGAGGGGGATACGAGCAGTACTTC.

The sample holds a few counts of this clone. CDR3 sequence (DNA): TGTGCCAGCAGTGAAGGAGGGGGCGGAGTGGGAGGCTACACCTTC. Protein sequence: CASSEGGGGVGGYTF. The J gene is TRBJ1-2, the V gene TRBV25-1, with 7 bases identical to TRBD1. Germline V CDR1 and CDR2: MGHDK, SYGVNS. J was trimmed by 8 bases and V by 2 bases; bases with no gene match: 11. The CDR3 runs to 15 residues.

The V and J genes are TRBV5-8 and TRBJ1-4, with a possible D match to TRBD1 (5 bases). The V end was cut by 5 bases, the J end by 5 bases, with 13 bases between. Germline CDR1 SGHTS, CDR2 YDEGEE. This CDR3 contains 14 residues. DNA for the CDR3: TGTGCCAGCAGAGGGACTCAAACGAATGAAAAACTGTTTTTT. As protein: CASRGTQTNEKLFF.

The chain is built from TRBV18 and TRBJ2-5; a weak D match, TRBD1 (6 bases). With 3 bases removed from V and 4 bases from J, the gap between germline ends came to 18 bases. From germline, CDR1 is KGHSH and CDR2 LQKENI. This CDR3 spans 16 amino acids. In DNA, the CDR3 is TGTGCCAGCTCACCGACATGGCAGGGGCTGTCAGAGACCCAGTACTTC. Residues: CASSPTWQGLSETQYF. Full variable domain (rest looked up from reference TRBV18 and TRBJ2-5): NAGVMQNPRHLVRRRGQEARLRCSPMKGHSHVYWYRQLPEEGLKFMVYLQKENIIDESGMPKERFSAEFPKEGPSILRIQQVVRGDSAAYFCASSPTWQGLSETQYFGPGTRLLVL.

The genes are TRBV19 and TRBJ2-1; 8 bases match TRBD1. J gave up 1 base and V 10 bases, and 6 bases lay outside the gene matches. There are 14 residues in the CDR3. Looked up from germline, CDR1 is LNHDA and CDR2 is SQIVND (reference sequence). The CDR3 coding sequence is TGTGCCACCGCGACAGGGGAGTCCTACAATGAGCAGTTCTTC. Translation: CATATGESYNEQFF.

This chain links TRBV5-6 with TRBJ2-7; maybe TRBD1 (6 bases). The germline V and J ends were trimmed by 4 bases and 6 bases, with 29 bases remaining between them. Germline V gene lookup returns CDR1 SGHDT and CDR2 YYEEEE. This CDR3 is 18 amino acids long. Here the CDR3 reads CASSRSKGRLQGGGEQYF. The DNA for the CDR3 is TGTGCCAGCAGCCGTAGTAAAGGGAGACTACAGGGTGGCGGCGAGCAGTACTTC.

The chain recombines TRBV6-5 with TRBJ1-5; D may be TRBD1 (5 bases). The V gene lost 5 bases and the J gene lost 6 bases, with 14 bases spanning the gap. Germline-derived CDR1 and CDR2 are MNHEY and SVGAGI. CDR3 length equals 14 residues. The DNA for the CDR3 is TGTGCCAGCAGTGAACAAGGAGGGACTCAGCCCCAGCATTTT. This encodes CASSEQGGTQPQHF.

This rearrangement joins TRBV19 to TRBJ2-1; D uncertain. Germline CDR1 and CDR2: LNHDA and SQIVND (reference sequence). This CDR3 has 12 amino acids. V lost 1 base and J lost 8, with 6 bases in between. As DNA, the CDR3 is TGTGCCAGTAGTATAGTTTCCGATGAGCAGTTCTTC. Its translation: CASSIVSDEQFF.

The chain couples TRBV6-5 to TRBJ2-3; 9 bases are a match to TRBD1. Germline assignment: CDR1 MNHEY and CDR2 SVGAGI. The CDR3 contains 14 residues. With V trimmed by 6 bases and J by 1 base, 2 bases remained unmatched. CDR3 protein: CASSWDRGTDTQYF. CDR3 sequence (DNA): TGTGCCAGCAGCTGGGACAGGGGCACAGATACGCAGTATTTT.

The CDR3, as DNA: TGTGCCAGCAGCGCCCGAGGGGGCCAGGGCACAGATACGCAGTATTTT. As protein: CASSARGGQGTDTQYF. The chain couples TRBV11-2 to TRBJ2-3; TRBD1 matches 7 bases. The CDR3 spans 16 residues. Germline V lookup: CDR1 SGHAT, CDR2 FQNNGV. With V trimmed by 5 bases and J by 1 base, 9 bases remained unmatched.